This TCR beta chain was found in a study of blood T cells in healthy people across ages (dated by TCRdb to between 2014 and 2017). Background on the whole study: In model experiments, template switching captured about one uniquely barcoded TCR beta cDNA molecule for every two T cells. Age-related changes in TCR beta repertoire diversity were measured in the study by deep sequencing normalized with unique cDNA molecular identifiers. The donors were divided into four age groups: young (average about 15 years), middle-aged (around 37), aged (approximately 62) and long-lived (82). To avoid experimental bias, donors of different ages were distributed randomly across sequencing lanes. For two donors (one aged 18 to 30 and one aged 80 or older), the study analyzed two additional independent replicas of 1 million unique cDNA reads from the same blood draw. Study-wide conclusions, independent of this receptor: The percentage of naive T cells measured by flow cytometry correlated strongly with observed TCR beta diversity. Because profiling used bulk unsorted PBMCs, naive and antigen-experienced compartments could not be compared conclusively. As age increased, observed TCR beta diversity per million T cells dropped in a roughly linear way, and a significant reduction was already evident by age 40. Because donor CMV infection status was unknown, age-related changes in expanded clonotypes were potentially confounded. Estimates of total diversity from one million sequenced T cells were regarded as lower bounds and underestimates. Compared with the aged group, the long-lived group had more naive CD4+ T cells, fewer expanded clones and increased TCR diversity, a pattern suggesting age selection.

The protocol used for the library was 5' RACE. This sample was sequenced with an Illumina HiSeq 2500. A second 7 to 11 cycle PCR used a sample-barcoded 5' primer and a J-beta primer mix. A unique molecular identifier was introduced onto each TCR beta cDNA molecule by a template-switch 5' adaptor carrying 12 random nucleotides. Each sample yielded at least 2.5 million CDR3-containing paired-end reads. First-strand cDNA synthesis was performed from all RNA using the Mint cDNA synthesis kit, with priming by a TRBC-specific oligonucleotide. Following uracil-DNA glycosylase treatment, all cDNA underwent a first 18-cycle PCR with the universal primers M1SS and BC2_uni_R. Concerning the study's data processing: For normalization, 1 million high-quality reads, each with a distinct molecular identifier, were randomly selected from each sample. Instead of being binned into consensus sequences, reads that shared molecular identifiers were thrown out. MiTCR, set to a Q25 quality threshold and the strictest error-elimination algorithm, was used for CDR3 identification, clonotype clustering and error correction. A nonparametric unseen species model with Euler transformation was used to estimate lower-bound total TCR beta diversity. Starting from the raw public reads, TCRdb applied fastp trimming at Q25, assembled clones with MiXCR and retained in-frame beta chains. Rows matching on CDR3 protein sequence are summarized as one entry with the most common DNA and genes. The V and J calls come from TCRdb's annotation, not from the publication. The sample table contains under 750,000 distinct CDR3 sequences; only one count was recorded for around half of them. Clones ranked in the top ten supply around 23% of the sample.

The donors were roughly 39 Caucasian individuals from Russia, aged roughly 6 to 100 years, who were systemically healthy. Each donor gave approximately 10 milliliters of peripheral blood, collected into EDTA-treated Vacutainer tubes. Ficoll-Paque density-gradient centrifugation was used to isolate PBMCs, with at least 7 million per sample. Trizol reagent was used to extract total RNA from PBMCs, with at least 5.5 micrograms per sample. For every donor, an aliquot of PBMCs went through flow cytometry to measure the percentages of naive CD45RAhigh/CD27high T cells. This clonotype was seen just once. Its antigen target is currently unknown. It has no much larger one-base neighbor in the sample; base qualities were not kept. Single-read evidence is weak. The receptor's source is a man older than 75 in good health. Sequenced material: blood.

The sequenced DNA: TGTGCCAGCTCACCAAGTGCTCTTAATGAAAAACTGTTTTTT. Its translation is CASSPSALNEKLFF. In this chain, TRBV18 is recombined with TRBJ1-4; there is no confident call for the D gene. V and J lose 2 bases and 4 bases, and a span of 8 bases separates them. Reading the germline V gene gives CDR1 KGHSH and CDR2 LQKENI. The CDR3 has 14 amino acids, counting the end cysteine and phenylalanine. Only the CDR3 part of the read is kept: 42 bases, read in frame from the first base.